Below, 13 T cell receptor beta chains from the same sample are listed, as sequenced in a study of response to subunit inactivated influenza vaccine. One entry per CDR3 protein results from TCRdb running MiXCR on the RT-PCR reads. The sample includes hundreds of thousands of distinct CDR3 sequences, roughly 8.2% seen only once; the top ten take 10% to 15%. Sample: PBMCs from blood, taken around 25 months after vaccination. Source of these receptors: a man between 50 and 75 years old who received an inactivated influenza vaccine.

This clonotype has a handful of counts. The gene calls are TRBV5-1 and TRBJ1-1; D might be TRBD1 (5 bases). CDR3 length: 15 residues. The germline V and J ends were trimmed by 6 bases and 1 base, with 16 bases remaining between them. CDR1 is SGHRS and CDR2 is YFSETQ in the germline V gene. Written as DNA, the CDR3 is TGCGCCAGCACCGACCGGACAAACTCGAACACTGAAGCTTTCTTT. Its translation: CASTDRTNSNTEAFF.

This clonotype appeared a few times. The J gene is TRBJ2-7, the V gene TRBV27; 11 bases line up with TRBD2. The J segment lost 7 bases and the V segment lost 6 bases, leaving 8 bases of the junction unmatched. The CDR3 runs 14 residues. Germline loops: CDR1 MNHEY, CDR2 SMNVEV (reference sequence). The CDR3 nucleotides read TGTGCCAGCAGCAGACTAGCGGGGTTGAGTGAGCAGTACTTC. Protein: CASSRLAGLSEQYF.

The J gene is TRBJ2-2, the V gene TRBV20-1; 13 nucleotides agree with TRBD2. The germline V gene has CDR1 DFQATT and CDR2 SNEGSKA (reference sequence). The trim removed 5 bases at V and 0 bases at J, leaving 6 bases unmatched. This CDR3 comprises 17 residues. Written as DNA, the CDR3 is TGCAGTGCTGGAGGACTAGCGGGAGTCCCGAACACCGGGGAGCTGTTTTTT. Encoded protein: CSAGGLAGVPNTGELFF.

This clonotype was recorded many times. V gene TRBV6-5 combines with J gene TRBJ2-7; TRBD2 matches at 8 bases. The CDR3 extends over 14 amino acids. CDR1 and CDR2 from the germline V gene are MNHEY and SVGAGI. V gave up 3 bases and J gave up 3 bases; unmatched junction bases: 4. CDR3 sequence (DNA): TGTGCCAGCAGTTATTTGCGGGGGGACTACGAGCAGTACTTC. The encoded protein is CASSYLRGDYEQYF.

At least ten counts were recorded for this clonotype. The rearrangement links TRBV5-1 to TRBJ1-2; D is possibly TRBD1 (5 bases). CDR3 length equals 18 residues. CDR1 is SGHRS, CDR2 YFSETQ, per germline. V lost 4 bases, J lost 4 bases, and 26 bases lay in between. The CDR3 DNA sequence: TGCGCCAGCAGCCCGAATCGACATGGGAAGACAGAATTCTATGGCTACACCTTC. It translates to CASSPNRHGKTEFYGYTF. Full variable domain (outside the CDR3, taken from reference TRBV5-1 and TRBJ1-2): KAGVTQTPRYLIKTRGQQVTLSCSPISGHRSVSWYQQTPGQGLQFLFEYFSETQRNKGNFPGRFSGRQFSNSRSEMNVSTLELGDSALYLCASSPNRHGKTEFYGYTFGSGTRLTVV.

This sequence joins TRBV5-1 and TRBJ1-1; D is ambiguous. Trimming cost V 0 bases and J 1 base, with 10 bases left between them. The CDR3 extends over 15 amino acids. The germline gives CDR1 SGHRS, CDR2 YFSETQ. The CDR3 region is CASSLEVGSNTEAFF. The CDR3 bases are TGCGCCAGCAGCTTGGAGGTGGGTTCGAACACTGAAGCTTTCTTT.

The J gene is TRBJ1-2, the V gene TRBV11-2; a possible D gene is TRBD1 (5 bases). Germline V gives CDR1 SGHAT, CDR2 FQNNGV. The CDR3 has 15 amino acids. V lost 3 bases to trimming and J lost 7 bases, with 18 bases between them. The CDR3 loop is CASSFGGLDPAGYTF. The DNA for the CDR3 is TGTGCCAGCAGCTTTGGGGGGTTGGACCCAGCTGGCTACACCTTC.

This clonotype was picked up a small number of times. This sequence joins TRBV10-3 and TRBJ1-1, with a weak D call TRBD1 (6 bases). Per germline, CDR1 ENHRY and CDR2 SYGVKD. V lost 3 bases to trimming and J lost 6 bases, with 20 bases between them. This CDR3 contains 16 residues. Written as DNA, the CDR3 is TGTGCCATCAGTGATCTAGGGGTCTTCCAGGGGTCTGAAGCTTTCTTT. This encodes CAISDLGVFQGSEAFF.

Comment on this clonotype: A junction end diverges from the germline sequence, so it may reflect a read error. This chain links TRBV5-6 with TRBJ2-2; D is unresolved. The CDR3 has 13 amino acids. Germline CDR1 is SGHDT and CDR2 is YYEEEE. In DNA form, the CDR3 reads TGTGCCTGCAGCTTTCCAGGTACCGGGGAGCTGTTTTTT. It specifies CACSFPGTGELFF.

This clonotype was counted a few times. The junction differs from germline at one of its ends, possibly a read error. The CDR3 protein is CASSQRGGSTYHEQFF. The CDR3 region has the DNA TGTGCCAGCAGCCAGAGGGGCGGGTCGACCTACCATGAGCAGTTCTTC. The rearrangement joins TRBV7-2 to TRBJ2-1; D may be TRBD1 or TRBD2 (5 bases each). CDR1 is SGHTA, CDR2 FQGNSA, per germline. There are 16 residues in the CDR3.

This clonotype was recorded at least ten times. V and J are TRBV7-9 and TRBJ1-1; weak D call: TRBD1 (5 bases). There are 13 residues in the CDR3. Germline V gene lookup returns CDR1 SEHNR and CDR2 FQNEAQ (reference sequence). The V and J ends lost 5 bases and 8 bases respectively, with 15 bases between them. CDR3 bases: TGTGCCAGCAGCCCCACACAGGCCGTCGAAGCTTTCTTT. Amino acids: CASSPTQAVEAFF. Complete variable domain (other parts from reference TRBV7-9 and TRBJ1-1): DTGVSQNPRHKITKRGQNVTFRCDPISEHNRLYWYRQTLGQGPEFLTYFQNEAQLEKSRLLSDRFSAERPKGSFSTLEIQRTEQGDSAMYLCASSPTQAVEAFFGQGTRLTVV.

The chain couples TRBV5-1 to TRBJ1-1; possibly TRBD1 for D (5 bases). Trimming took 6 bases from V and 8 from J, leaving 11 bases between them. The CDR3 is 11 amino acids. CDR1 is SGHRS and CDR2 is YFSETQ in the germline V gene. The CDR3 loop is CASTGENEAFF. The CDR3 DNA follows: TGCGCCAGCACGGGGGAGAACGAAGCTTTCTTT.

The table lists this clonotype with a few counts. This chain connects TRBV6-6 to TRBJ1-2; D is undetermined. The CDR3 runs to 12 residues. V was shortened by 6 bases and J by 10 bases, with 15 bases between the two germline ends. The germline V gene has CDR1 MNHNY and CDR2 SVGAGI (reference sequence). DNA for the CDR3: TGTGCCAGCAGCCGGCAGGCTGATGACTACACCTTC. This translates into CASSRQADDYTF.